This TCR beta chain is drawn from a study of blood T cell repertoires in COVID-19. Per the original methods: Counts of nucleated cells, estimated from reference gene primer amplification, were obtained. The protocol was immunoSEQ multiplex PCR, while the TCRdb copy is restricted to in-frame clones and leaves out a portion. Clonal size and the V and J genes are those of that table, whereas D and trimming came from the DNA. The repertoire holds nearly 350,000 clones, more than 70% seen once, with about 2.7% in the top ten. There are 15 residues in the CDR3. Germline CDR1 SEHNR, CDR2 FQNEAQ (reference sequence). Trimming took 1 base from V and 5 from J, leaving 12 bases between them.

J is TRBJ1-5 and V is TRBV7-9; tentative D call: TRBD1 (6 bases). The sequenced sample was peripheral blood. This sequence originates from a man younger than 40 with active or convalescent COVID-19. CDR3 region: CASSLEGEGDQPQHF. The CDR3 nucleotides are TGTGCCAGCAGCTTAGAGGGGGAGGGTGATCAGCCCCAGCATTTT.